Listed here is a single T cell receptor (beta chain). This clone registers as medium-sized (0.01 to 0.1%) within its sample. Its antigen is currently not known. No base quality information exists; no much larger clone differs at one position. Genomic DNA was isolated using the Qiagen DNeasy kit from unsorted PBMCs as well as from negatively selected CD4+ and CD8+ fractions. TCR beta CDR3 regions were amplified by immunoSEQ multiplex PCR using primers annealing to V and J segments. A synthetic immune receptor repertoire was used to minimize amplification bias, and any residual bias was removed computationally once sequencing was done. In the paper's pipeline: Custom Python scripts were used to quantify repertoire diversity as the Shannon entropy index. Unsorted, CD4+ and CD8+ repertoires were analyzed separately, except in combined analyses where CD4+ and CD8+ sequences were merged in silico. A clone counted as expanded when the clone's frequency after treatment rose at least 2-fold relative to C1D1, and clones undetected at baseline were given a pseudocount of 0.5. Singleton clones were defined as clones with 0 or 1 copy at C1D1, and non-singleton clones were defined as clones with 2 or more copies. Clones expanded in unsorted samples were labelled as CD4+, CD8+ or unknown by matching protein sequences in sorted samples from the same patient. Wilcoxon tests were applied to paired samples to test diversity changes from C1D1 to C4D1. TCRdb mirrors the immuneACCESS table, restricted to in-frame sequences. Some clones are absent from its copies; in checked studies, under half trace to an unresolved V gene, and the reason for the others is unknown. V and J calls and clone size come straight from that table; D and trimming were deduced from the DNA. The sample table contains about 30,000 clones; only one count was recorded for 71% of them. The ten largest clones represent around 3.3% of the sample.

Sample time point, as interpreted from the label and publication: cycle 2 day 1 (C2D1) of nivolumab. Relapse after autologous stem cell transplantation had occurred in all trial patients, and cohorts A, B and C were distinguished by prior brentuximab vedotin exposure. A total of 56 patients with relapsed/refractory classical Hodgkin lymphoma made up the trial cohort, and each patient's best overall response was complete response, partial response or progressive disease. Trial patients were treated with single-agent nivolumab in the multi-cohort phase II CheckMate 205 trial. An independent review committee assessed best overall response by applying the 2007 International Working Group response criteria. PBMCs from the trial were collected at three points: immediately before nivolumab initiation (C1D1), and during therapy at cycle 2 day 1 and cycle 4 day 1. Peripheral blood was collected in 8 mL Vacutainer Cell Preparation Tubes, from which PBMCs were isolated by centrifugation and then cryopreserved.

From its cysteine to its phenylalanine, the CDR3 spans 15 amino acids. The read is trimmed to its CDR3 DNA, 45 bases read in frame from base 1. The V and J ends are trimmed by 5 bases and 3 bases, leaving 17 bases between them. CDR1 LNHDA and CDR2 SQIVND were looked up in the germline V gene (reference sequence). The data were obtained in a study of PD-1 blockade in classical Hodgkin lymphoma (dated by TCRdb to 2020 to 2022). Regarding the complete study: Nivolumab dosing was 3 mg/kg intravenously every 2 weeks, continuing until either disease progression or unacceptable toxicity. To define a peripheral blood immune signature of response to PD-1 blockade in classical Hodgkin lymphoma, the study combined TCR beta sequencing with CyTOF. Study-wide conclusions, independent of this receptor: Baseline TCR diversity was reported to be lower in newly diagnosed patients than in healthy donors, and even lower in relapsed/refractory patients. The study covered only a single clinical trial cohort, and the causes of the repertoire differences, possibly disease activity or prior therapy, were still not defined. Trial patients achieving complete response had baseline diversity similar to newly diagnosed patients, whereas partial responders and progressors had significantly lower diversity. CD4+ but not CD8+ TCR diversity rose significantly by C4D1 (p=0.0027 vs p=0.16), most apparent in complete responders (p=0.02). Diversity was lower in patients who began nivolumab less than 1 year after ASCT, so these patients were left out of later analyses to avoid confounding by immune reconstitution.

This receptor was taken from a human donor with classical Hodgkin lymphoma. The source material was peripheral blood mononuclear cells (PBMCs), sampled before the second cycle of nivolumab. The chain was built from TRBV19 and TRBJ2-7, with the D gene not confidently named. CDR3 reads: CASSGSARPNYEQYF. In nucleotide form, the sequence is TGTGCCAGTAGTGGTTCAGCCAGACCCAACTACGAGCAGTACTTC. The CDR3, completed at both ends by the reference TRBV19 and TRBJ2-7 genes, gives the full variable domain DGGITQSPKYLFRKEGQNVTLSCEQNLNHDAMYWYRQDPGQGLRLIYYSQIVNDFQKGDIAEGYSVSREKKESFPLTVTSAQKNPTAFYLCASSGSARPNYEQYFGPGTRLTVT.